The rows below give T cell receptor beta chains drawn from one sample of a study of cytomegalovirus exposure and HLA in healthy donors. Repertoires were generated with immunoSEQ multiplex PCR, while TCRdb's copy carries only in-frame clones and drops some. The sample shows 110,000 to 150,000 clones, roughly 78% of them seen only once. Sequencing used PBMCs. These receptor sequences come from a man between 18 and 29 years old in good health and CMV-seropositive. Each CDR3 is given with its conserved first and last residue. D genes are given only for firm matches. Size values are once, few and many counts, or a class for expanded clones, and some rows have none.

j_gene | abundance | v_gene | d_gene | CDR3nt | CDR3aa
TRBJ1-2 | - | TRBV5-6 | TRBD1 | TGTGCCAGCAGCTTGGGGGGGGATGACAGGGTGAACGGCTACACCTTC | CASSLGGDDRVNGYTF
TRBJ1-1 | - | TRBV9 | - | TGTGCCAGCAGTAGTAGCGGGGTTTTGGACACTGAAGCTTTCTTT | CASSSSGVLDTEAFF
TRBJ2-2 | - | TRBV5-6 | - | TGTGCCAGCAGCGGGGGGGGGCAGACGAACACCGGGGAGCTGTTTTTT | CASSGGGQTNTGELFF
TRBJ2-3 | few | TRBV7-9 | TRBD2 | TGTGCCAGCCTCCGGACTAGCGGGAGCACAGATACGCAGTATTTT | CASLRTSGSTDTQYF
TRBJ2-2 | - | TRBV4-1 | TRBD2 | TGCGCCAGCAGCCAAGGGGGGATCCCGGGAGGCACCGGGGAGCTGTTTTTT | CASSQGGIPGGTGELFF
TRBJ2-1 | - | TRBV5-1 | - | TGCGCCAGCAGCCCCGGATGGTCGGATGCGGTGCAGTTCTTC | CASSPGWSDAVQFF
TRBJ1-4 | - | TRBV7-6 | TRBD1 | TGTGCCAGCAGCTCCCGGACAGGGGGCGCCGGGGAAAAACTGTTTTTT | CASSSRTGGAGEKLFF
TRBJ1-1 | - | TRBV4-1 | - | TGCGCCAGCAGCCAATATGACAGGCCGAACACTGAAGCTTTCTTT | CASSQYDRPNTEAFF
TRBJ2-7 | - | TRBV18 | TRBD1 | TGTGCCAGCTCACCCCTCGGGACAGGACCCTACGAGCAGTACTTC | CASSPLGTGPYEQYF
TRBJ1-2 | - | TRBV2 | - | TGTGCCAGCAGTGAGCGGCTCAAAGGGGACTATGGCTACACCTTC | CASSERLKGDYGYTF
TRBJ2-5 | - | TRBV4-1 | - | TGCGCCAGCAGCCAAGGAATACGGGGAGACCAAGAGACCCAGTACTTC | CASSQGIRGDQETQYF
TRBJ2-5 | - | TRBV10-1 | TRBD2 | TGCGCCAGCGGGGGGGACTTTCAAGAGACCCAGTACTTC | CASGGDFQETQYF
TRBJ1-5 | - | TRBV7-8 | TRBD1 | TGTGCCAGCAGCTTAGCATTAGGACAGGGGGATCAGCCCCAGCATTTT | CASSLALGQGDQPQHF
TRBJ1-3 | few | TRBV6-6 | - | TGTGCCAGCAGTGGCGGACAGAGCTCTGGAAACACCATATATTTT | CASSGGQSSGNTIYF
TRBJ2-1 | - | TRBV4-2 | - | TGTGCCAGCAGCCAGAGACACTTAGCGGAGGGAGTGATATCCTACAATGAGCAGTTCTTC | CASSQRHLAEGVISYNEQFF
TRBJ1-5 | - | TRBV19 | TRBD1 | TGTGCCAGCGGAGGGACAGAAAATCAGCCCCAGCATTTT | CASGGTENQPQHF
TRBJ2-7 | - | TRBV27 | - | TGTGCCAGCAGTTCCTCGACGGAGAACTACGAGCAGTACTTC | CASSSSTENYEQYF
TRBJ2-2 | - | TRBV7-9 | TRBD2 | TGTGCCAGCAGTCTAGCGGGAGTGGGTACCGGGGAGCTGTTTTTT | CASSLAGVGTGELFF
TRBJ1-2 | few | TRBV2 | TRBD1 | TGTGCCAGCAGGGCCCCGGGACAGGGACCCTATGGCTACACCTTC | CASRAPGQGPYGYTF
TRBJ2-7 | - | TRBV11-2 | TRBD1 | TGTGCCAGCAGCCCCTGGACAGGGAGGTCCTACGAGCAGTACTTC | CASSPWTGRSYEQYF
TRBJ1-4 | few | TRBV6-5 | TRBD1 | TGTGCCAGCAGTCCGGGACAGAATCAGGAAAAACTGTTTTTT | CASSPGQNQEKLFF
TRBJ2-1 | - | TRBV28 | - | TGTGCCAGTCGGTCCGAAAGCTCCTACAATGAGCAGTTCTTC | CASRSESSYNEQFF
TRBJ2-7 | - | TRBV5-4 | - | TGTGCCAGCAGCCGCGGACAGTACGAGCAGTACTTC | CASSRGQYEQYF
TRBJ2-3 | - | TRBV4-1 | - | TGCGCCAGCAGCCAAAGACAGGGCACAGATACGCAGTATTTT | CASSQRQGTDTQYF
TRBJ2-1 | - | TRBV5-1 | TRBD1 | TGCGCCAGCAGGTTTGACAGGGGGGTCTACAATGAGCAGTTCTTC | CASRFDRGVYNEQFF
TRBJ2-7 | - | TRBV29-1 | TRBD1 | TGCAGCGACAAATGGGGGGCAGGGGGCAGGACCTCCTACGAGCAGTACTTC | CSDKWGAGGRTSYEQYF
TRBJ2-7 | - | TRBV7-9 | - | TGTGCCAGCAGCTTAGTACAGAGCTCCTACGAGCAGTACTTC | CASSLVQSSYEQYF
TRBJ2-7 | few | TRBV5-6 | TRBD1 | TGTGCCAGCAGCCCGGACAGGGATACCTACGAGCAGTACTTC | CASSPDRDTYEQYF
TRBJ2-3 | - | TRBV5-1 | - | TGCGCCAGCAGCTTGGACAGCCGAGATACGCAGTATTTT | CASSLDSRDTQYF
TRBJ2-5 | - | TRBV28 | - | TGTGCCAGCAGTTTGGGAGGACGGAAGTACCAAGAGACCCAGTACTTC | CASSLGGRKYQETQYF
TRBJ2-7 | - | TRBV5-1 | TRBD1 | TGCGCCAGCAGCTTGGTGCCCGGGACAGGGGGCAGCGGAGGGTTCTACGAGCAGTACTTC | CASSLVPGTGGSGGFYEQYF
TRBJ2-5 | - | TRBV5-1 | - | TGCGCCAGCAGCCCCCCTCGGACAGATCGTGAGACCCAGTACTTC | CASSPPRTDRETQYF
TRBJ2-1 | once | TRBV6-5 | - | TGTGCCAGCAGTTACGTCGGTAGCTCCTACAATGAGCAGTTCTTC | CASSYVGSSYNEQFF
TRBJ1-5 | - | TRBV19 | - | TGTGCCAGTAGTATGGCAGGGGTTAGAGGTCAGCCCCAGCATTTT | CASSMAGVRGQPQHF
TRBJ1-5 | once | TRBV10-3 | TRBD1 | TGTGCCATCAGTGATTTGGACAGGGATCAGCCCCAGCATTTT | CAISDLDRDQPQHF
TRBJ1-1 | - | TRBV19 | - | TGTGCCAGTAGTATCTTGGAGTTGGACACTGAAGCTTTCTTT | CASSILELDTEAFF
TRBJ2-7 | - | TRBV7-9 | - | TGTGCCAGCAGCTTACAGGCTCCCTACGAGCAGTACTTC | CASSLQAPYEQYF
TRBJ2-7 | - | TRBV6-5 | - | TGTGCCAGCAGTGCCCAGGGTCCCTACGAGCAGTACTTC | CASSAQGPYEQYF
TRBJ2-7 | - | TRBV30 | - | TGTGCCTGGAGCCCACCAGGACGGGGGTACGAGCAGTACTTC | CAWSPPGRGYEQYF
TRBJ1-5 | - | TRBV25-1 | - | TGTGCCAGCAGTCTACGGACAAGCAATCAGCCCCAGCATTTT | CASSLRTSNQPQHF
TRBJ2-1 | - | TRBV27 | TRBD2 | TGTGCCAGCCGAGTGAGGGGCGGGGGGGAATACAATGAGCAGTTCTTC | CASRVRGGGEYNEQFF
TRBJ2-7 | - | TRBV10-2 | TRBD2 | TGCGCCAGCAACCCGAGACTAGCGGGAGGGCCCAACGAGCAGTACTTC | CASNPRLAGGPNEQYF
TRBJ1-6 | once | TRBV7-9 | - | TGTGCCAGCAGCTTTTCAGATAATTCACCCCTCCACTTT | CASSFSDNSPLHF
TRBJ2-1 | - | TRBV6-5 | - | TGTGCCAGCAGTGAGCAGGGGCTCCACAATGAGCAGTTCTTC | CASSEQGLHNEQFF
TRBJ1-2 | - | TRBV27 | TRBD1 | TGTGCCAGCTCACAGGGACAGGGGGTCTATGGCTACACCTTC | CASSQGQGVYGYTF
TRBJ1-1 | - | TRBV7-6 | TRBD1 | TGTGCCAGCAGCTTCGGGGACAGGGGTGATTTCGGCGCTGAAGCTTTCTTT | CASSFGDRGDFGAEAFF
TRBJ2-3 | - | TRBV27 | TRBD2 | TGTGCCAGCAGTTCGGGACTAAACCCAGATACGCAGTATTTT | CASSSGLNPDTQYF
TRBJ2-1 | once | TRBV13 | TRBD2 | TGTGCCAGCAGCAGAAATGAAGCGGGAGGGGCCTACAATGAGCAGTTCTTC | CASSRNEAGGAYNEQFF
TRBJ1-1 | - | TRBV18 | - | TGTGCCAGCTCACCGGCGAACACTGAAGCTTTCTTT | CASSPANTEAFF
TRBJ2-6 | few | TRBV7-8 | TRBD2 | TGTGCCAGCAGCTCGGGACTAGCGGGAGCTGGGGCCAACGTCCTGACTTTC | CASSSGLAGAGANVLTF
TRBJ2-1 | - | TRBV7-9 | TRBD2 | TGTGCCAGCAGCACCCGGACTAGCTACAATGAGCAGTTCTTC | CASSTRTSYNEQFF
TRBJ1-5 | - | TRBV6-1 | - | TGTGCCAGCGTAGACACAGGGTCAACGCAGCCCCAGCATTTT | CASVDTGSTQPQHF
TRBJ2-1 | - | TRBV5-1 | - | TGCGCCAGCAGCCTTCTTACGGGCTCCTACAATGAGCAGTTCTTC | CASSLLTGSYNEQFF
TRBJ2-5 | - | TRBV5-4 | TRBD1 | TGTGCCAGCAGCGACAGGGGGCGCTGGGAGACCCAGTACTTC | CASSDRGRWETQYF
TRBJ2-6 | - | TRBV7-9 | - | TGTGCCAGCAGTTTATCAGGGATCTCTGGGGCCAACGTCCTGACTTTC | CASSLSGISGANVLTF